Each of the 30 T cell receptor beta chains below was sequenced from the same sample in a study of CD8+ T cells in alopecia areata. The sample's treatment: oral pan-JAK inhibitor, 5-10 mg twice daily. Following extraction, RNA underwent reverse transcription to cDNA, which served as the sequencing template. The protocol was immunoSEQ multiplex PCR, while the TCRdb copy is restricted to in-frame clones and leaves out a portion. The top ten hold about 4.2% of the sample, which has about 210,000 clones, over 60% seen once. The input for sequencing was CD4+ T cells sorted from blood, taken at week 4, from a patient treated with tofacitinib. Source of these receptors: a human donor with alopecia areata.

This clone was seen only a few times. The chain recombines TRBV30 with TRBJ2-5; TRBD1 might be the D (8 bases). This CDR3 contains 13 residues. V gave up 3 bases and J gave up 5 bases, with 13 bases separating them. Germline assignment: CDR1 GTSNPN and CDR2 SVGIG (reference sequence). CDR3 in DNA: TGTGCCTGGAGCATACAGGGGGGGGAGACCCAGTACTTC. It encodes CAWSIQGGETQYF.

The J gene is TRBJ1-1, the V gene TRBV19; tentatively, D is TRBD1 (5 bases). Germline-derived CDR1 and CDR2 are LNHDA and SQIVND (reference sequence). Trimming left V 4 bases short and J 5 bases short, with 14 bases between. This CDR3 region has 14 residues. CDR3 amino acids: CASSSSRVWTEAFF. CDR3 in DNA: TGTGCCAGTAGTAGTTCCAGGGTTTGGACTGAAGCTTTCTTT.

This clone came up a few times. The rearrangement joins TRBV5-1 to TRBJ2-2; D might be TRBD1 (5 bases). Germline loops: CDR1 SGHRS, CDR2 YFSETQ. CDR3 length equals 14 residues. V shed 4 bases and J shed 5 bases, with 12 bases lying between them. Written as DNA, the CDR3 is TGCGCCAGCAGCGGCAGGGAAAGTACCGGGGAGCTGTTTTTT. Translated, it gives CASSGRESTGELFF.

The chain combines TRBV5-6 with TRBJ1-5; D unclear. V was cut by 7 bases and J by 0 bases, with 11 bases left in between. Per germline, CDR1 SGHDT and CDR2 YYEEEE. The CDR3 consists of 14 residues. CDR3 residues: CASSWGYSNQPQHF. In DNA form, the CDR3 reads TGTGCCAGCTCATGGGGATATAGCAATCAGCCCCAGCATTTT.

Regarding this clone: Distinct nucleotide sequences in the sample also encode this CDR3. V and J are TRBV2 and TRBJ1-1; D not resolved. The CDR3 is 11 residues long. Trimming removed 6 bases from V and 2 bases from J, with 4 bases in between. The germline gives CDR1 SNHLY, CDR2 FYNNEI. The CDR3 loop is CASRGNTEAFF. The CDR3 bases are TGTGCCAGCAGGGGAAACACTGAAGCTTTCTTT.

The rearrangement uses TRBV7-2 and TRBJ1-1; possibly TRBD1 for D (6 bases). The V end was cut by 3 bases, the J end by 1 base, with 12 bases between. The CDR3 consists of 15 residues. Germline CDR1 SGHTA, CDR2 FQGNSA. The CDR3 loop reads CASSFQGHSNTEAFF. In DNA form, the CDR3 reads TGTGCCAGCAGCTTCCAGGGACACTCGAACACTGAAGCTTTCTTT.

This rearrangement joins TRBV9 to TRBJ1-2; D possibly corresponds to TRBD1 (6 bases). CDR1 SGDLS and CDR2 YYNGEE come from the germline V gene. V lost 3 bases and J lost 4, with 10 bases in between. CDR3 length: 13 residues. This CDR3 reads CASSASGVYGYTF. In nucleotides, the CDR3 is TGTGCCAGCAGCGCCTCAGGGGTCTATGGCTACACCTTC.

The CDR3 is CASSTSEKNSPLHF. CDR3 nucleotide sequence: TGCGCCAGCAGCACCTCGGAGAAGAATTCACCCCTCCACTTT. V and J are TRBV5-1 and TRBJ1-6; no reliable D call. The V gene lost 4 bases and the J gene lost 7 bases, with 12 bases spanning the gap. This CDR3 is built from 14 residues. Germline V gene sequence: CDR1 SGHRS, CDR2 YFSETQ.

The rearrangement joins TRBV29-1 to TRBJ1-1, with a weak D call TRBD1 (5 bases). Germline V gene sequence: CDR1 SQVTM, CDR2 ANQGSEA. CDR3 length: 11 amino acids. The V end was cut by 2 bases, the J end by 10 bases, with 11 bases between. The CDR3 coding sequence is TGCAGCGTTGAATCTTCGGGGGGAGCTTTCTTT. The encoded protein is CSVESSGGAFF.

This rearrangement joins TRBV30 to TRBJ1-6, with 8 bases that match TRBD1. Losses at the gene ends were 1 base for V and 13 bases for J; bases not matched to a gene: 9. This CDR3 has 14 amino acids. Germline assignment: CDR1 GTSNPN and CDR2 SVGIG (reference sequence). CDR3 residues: CAWSGRTGLAPLHF. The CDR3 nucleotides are TGTGCCTGGAGTGGACGGACAGGGCTGGCGCCCCTCCACTTT.

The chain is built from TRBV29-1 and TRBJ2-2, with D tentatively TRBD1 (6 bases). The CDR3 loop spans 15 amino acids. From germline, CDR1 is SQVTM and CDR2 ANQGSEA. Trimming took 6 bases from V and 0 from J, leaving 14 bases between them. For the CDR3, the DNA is TGCAGCGTGACTATGGGGGCCACGAACACCGGGGAGCTGTTTTTT. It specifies CSVTMGATNTGELFF.

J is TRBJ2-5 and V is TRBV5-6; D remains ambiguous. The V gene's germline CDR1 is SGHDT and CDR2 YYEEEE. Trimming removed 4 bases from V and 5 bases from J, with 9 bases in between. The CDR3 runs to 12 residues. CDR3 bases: TGTGCCAGCAGCATGGTTGGGGAGACCCAGTACTTC. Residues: CASSMVGETQYF.

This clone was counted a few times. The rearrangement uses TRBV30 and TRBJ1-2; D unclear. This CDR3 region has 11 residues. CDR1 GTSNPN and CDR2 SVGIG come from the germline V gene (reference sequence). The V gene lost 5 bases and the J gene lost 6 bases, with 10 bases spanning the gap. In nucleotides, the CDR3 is TGTGCCTGGTCGATCCCAGATGGCTACACCTTC. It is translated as CAWSIPDGYTF.

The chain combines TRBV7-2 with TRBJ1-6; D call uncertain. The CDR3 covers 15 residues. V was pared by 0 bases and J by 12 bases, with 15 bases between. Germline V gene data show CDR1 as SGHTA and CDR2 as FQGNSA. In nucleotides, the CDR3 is TGTGCCAGCAGCTTAGCGCTGGTTGGGGAGAAACCCCTCCACTTT. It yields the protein CASSLALVGEKPLHF.

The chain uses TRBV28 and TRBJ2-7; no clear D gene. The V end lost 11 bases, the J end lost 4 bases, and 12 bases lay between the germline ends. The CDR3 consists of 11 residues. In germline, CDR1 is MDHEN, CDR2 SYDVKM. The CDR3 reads CAVGIPYEQYF. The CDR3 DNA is TGTGCCGTAGGGATTCCTTACGAGCAGTACTTC. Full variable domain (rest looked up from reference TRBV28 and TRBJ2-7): DVKVTQSSRYLVKRTGEKVFLECVQDMDHENMFWYRQDPGLGLRLIYFSYDVKMKEKGDIPEGYSVSREKKERFSLILESASTNQTSMYLCAVGIPYEQYFGPGTRLTVT.

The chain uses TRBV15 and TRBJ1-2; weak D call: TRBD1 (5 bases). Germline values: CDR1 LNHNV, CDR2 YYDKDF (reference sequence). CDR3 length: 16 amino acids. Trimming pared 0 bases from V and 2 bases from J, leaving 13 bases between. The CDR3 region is CATSRDLAGLNYGYTF. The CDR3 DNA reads TGTGCCACCAGCAGAGATCTGGCAGGGTTAAACTATGGCTACACCTTC.

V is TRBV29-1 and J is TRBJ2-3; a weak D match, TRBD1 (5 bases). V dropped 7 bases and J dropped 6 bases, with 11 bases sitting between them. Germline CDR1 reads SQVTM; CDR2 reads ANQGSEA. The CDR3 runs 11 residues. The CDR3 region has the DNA TGCAGCGCCGCCCCAGGGGATACGCAGTATTTT. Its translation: CSAAPGDTQYF.

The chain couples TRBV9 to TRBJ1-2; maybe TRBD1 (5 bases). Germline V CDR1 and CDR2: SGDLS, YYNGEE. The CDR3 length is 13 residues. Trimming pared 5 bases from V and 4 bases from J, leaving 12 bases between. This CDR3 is CASRGDGIYGYTF. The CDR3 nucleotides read TGTGCCAGCAGGGGGGACGGAATCTATGGCTACACCTTC.

The CDR3 protein is CASSLSGTGISGANVLTF. The DNA of the CDR3 is TGTGCCAGCAGCTTATCCGGGACAGGGATCTCTGGGGCCAACGTCCTGACTTTC. The chain recombines TRBV11-1 with TRBJ2-6, with 9 positions matching TRBD1. The germline gives CDR1 SGHAT, CDR2 FQDESV (reference sequence). The V gene end was trimmed by 2 bases and the J gene end by 0 bases; junction bases not matched to a gene: 5. This CDR3 region has 18 residues.

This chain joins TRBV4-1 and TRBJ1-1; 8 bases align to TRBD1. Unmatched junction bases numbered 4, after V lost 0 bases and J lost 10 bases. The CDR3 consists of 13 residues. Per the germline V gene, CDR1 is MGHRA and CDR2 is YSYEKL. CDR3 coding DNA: TGCGCCAGCAGCCAAGATAAGGGGACAGGAGCTTTCTTT. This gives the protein CASSQDKGTGAFF.

The CDR3 loop is CATADDQDTQYF. The CDR3 nucleotides are TGTGCCACCGCGGACGACCAAGATACGCAGTATTTT. The rearrangement uses TRBV10-3 and TRBJ2-3; the D is unclear. The CDR3 is 12 amino acids. From germline, CDR1 is ENHRY and CDR2 SYGVKD. V was trimmed by 10 bases and J by 5 bases, leaving 13 bases between them.

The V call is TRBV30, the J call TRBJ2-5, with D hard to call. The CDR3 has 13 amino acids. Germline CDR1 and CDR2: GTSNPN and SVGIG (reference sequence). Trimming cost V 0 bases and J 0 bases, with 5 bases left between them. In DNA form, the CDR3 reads TGTGCCTGGAGTGTTAACGACCAAGAGACCCAGTACTTC. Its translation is CAWSVNDQETQYF. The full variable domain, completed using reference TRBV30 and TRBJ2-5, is SQTIHQWPATLVQPVGSPLSLECTVEGTSNPNLYWYRQAAGRGLQLLFYSVGIGQISSEVPQNLSASRPQDRQFILSSKKLLLSDSGFYLCAWSVNDQETQYFGPGTRLLVL.

The CDR3 nucleotides are TGTGCCAGCATCGCAGGGCCACGGCAGCCCCAGCATTTT. This sequence encodes CASIAGPRQPQHF. The chain joins TRBV2 to TRBJ1-5; TRBD1 might be the D (5 bases). V was clipped by 7 bases and J by 7 bases, with 14 bases between them. Germline CDR1 and CDR2: SNHLY and FYNNEI. This CDR3 region has 13 residues.

The CDR3 reads CASSIGQGGTQYF. As DNA, the CDR3 is TGTGCCAGCAGCATTGGACAGGGAGGGACCCAGTACTTC. This chain joins TRBV5-6 and TRBJ2-5; 8 bases match TRBD1. The CDR3 is 13 residues long. V lost 4 bases and J lost 7; bases outside the gene matches: 6. Germline V gene lookup returns CDR1 SGHDT and CDR2 YYEEEE.

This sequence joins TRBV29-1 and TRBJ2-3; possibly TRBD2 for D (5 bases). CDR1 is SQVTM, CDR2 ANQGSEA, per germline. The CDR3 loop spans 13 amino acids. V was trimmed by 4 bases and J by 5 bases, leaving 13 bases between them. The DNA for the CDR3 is TGCAGCGTTGGGCTAGCCCTTCGAGATACGCAGTATTTT. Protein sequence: CSVGLALRDTQYF.

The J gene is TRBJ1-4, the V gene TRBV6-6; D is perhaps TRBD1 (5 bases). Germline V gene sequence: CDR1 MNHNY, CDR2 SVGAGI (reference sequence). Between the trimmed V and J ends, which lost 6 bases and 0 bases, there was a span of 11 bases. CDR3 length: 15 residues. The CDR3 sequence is CASSPDSSTNEKLFF. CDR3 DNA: TGTGCCAGCAGCCCTGACAGCTCAACTAATGAAAAACTGTTTTTT.

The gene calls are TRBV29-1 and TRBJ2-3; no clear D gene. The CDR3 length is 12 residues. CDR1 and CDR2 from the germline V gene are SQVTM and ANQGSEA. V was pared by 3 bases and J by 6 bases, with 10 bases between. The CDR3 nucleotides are TGCAGCGTTGAGCCGTCGGGTGATACGCAGTATTTT. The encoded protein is CSVEPSGDTQYF.

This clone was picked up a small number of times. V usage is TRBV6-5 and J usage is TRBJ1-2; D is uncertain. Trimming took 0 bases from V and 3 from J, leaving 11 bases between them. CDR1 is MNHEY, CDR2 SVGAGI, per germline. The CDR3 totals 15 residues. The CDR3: CASSYSRSGYYGYTF. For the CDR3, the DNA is TGTGCCAGCAGTTACTCAAGATCCGGCTACTATGGCTACACCTTC.

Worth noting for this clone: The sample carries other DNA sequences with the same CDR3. The DNA for the CDR3 is TGTGCCTGGAGTCCAGGGGGTGCGGAGACCCAGTACTTC. Its protein is CAWSPGGAETQYF. V is TRBV30 and J is TRBJ2-5; 7 bases match TRBD1. V lost 2 bases, J lost 5 bases, and 5 bases stayed unmatched. CDR3 length: 13 amino acids. Germline assignment: CDR1 GTSNPN and CDR2 SVGIG (reference sequence).

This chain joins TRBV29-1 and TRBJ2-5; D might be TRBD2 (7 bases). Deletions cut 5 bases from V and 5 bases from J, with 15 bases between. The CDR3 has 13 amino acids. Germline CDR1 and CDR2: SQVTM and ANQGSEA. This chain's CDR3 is CSVRGAAGETQYF. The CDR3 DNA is TGCAGCGTTCGGGGGGCCGCCGGGGAGACCCAGTACTTC.